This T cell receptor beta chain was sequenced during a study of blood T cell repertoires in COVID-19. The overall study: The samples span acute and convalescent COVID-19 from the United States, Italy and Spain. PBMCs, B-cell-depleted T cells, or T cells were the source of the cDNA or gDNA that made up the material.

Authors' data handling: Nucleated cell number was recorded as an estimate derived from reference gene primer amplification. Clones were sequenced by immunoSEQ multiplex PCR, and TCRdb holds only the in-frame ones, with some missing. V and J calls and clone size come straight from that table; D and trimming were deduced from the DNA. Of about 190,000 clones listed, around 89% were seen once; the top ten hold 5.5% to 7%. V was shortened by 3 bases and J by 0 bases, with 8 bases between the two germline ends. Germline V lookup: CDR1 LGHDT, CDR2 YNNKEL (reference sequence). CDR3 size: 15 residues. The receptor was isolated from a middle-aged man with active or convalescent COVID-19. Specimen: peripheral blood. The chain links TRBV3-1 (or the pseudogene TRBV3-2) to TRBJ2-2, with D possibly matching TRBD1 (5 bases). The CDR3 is CASSHGQSNTGELFF. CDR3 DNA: TGTGCCAGCAGCCATGGACAATCGAACACCGGGGAGCTGTTTTTT.